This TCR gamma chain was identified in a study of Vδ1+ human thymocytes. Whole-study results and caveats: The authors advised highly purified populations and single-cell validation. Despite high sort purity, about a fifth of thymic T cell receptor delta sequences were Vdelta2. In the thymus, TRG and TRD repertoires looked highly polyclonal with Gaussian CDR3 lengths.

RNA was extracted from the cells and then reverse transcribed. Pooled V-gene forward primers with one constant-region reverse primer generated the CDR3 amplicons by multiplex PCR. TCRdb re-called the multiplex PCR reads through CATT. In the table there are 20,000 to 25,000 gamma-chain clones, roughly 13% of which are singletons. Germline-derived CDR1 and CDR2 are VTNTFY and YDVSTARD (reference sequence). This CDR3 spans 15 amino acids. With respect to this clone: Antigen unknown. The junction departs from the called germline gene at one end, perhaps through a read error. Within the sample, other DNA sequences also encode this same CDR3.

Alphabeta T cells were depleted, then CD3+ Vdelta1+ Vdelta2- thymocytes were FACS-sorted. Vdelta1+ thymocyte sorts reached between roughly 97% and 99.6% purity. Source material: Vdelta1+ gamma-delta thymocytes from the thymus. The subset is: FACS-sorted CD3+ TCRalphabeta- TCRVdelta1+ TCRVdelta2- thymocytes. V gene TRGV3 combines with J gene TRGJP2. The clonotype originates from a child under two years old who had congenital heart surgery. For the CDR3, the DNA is TGTGCTACCTGGGACAGGGCTAGTAGTGATTGGATCAAGACGTTT. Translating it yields CATWDRASSDWIKTF.